The clone carrying this T cell receptor (beta chain) came up a few times. The data derive from a study of blood T cell repertoires in COVID-19. V was cut by 8 bases and J by 6 bases, with 9 bases left in between. CDR3 length: 11 amino acids. Germline assignment: CDR1 SGHDT and CDR2 YYEEEE. Per the authors' pipeline: Estimated nucleated cell counts came from reference gene primer amplification. Sequenced by immunoSEQ multiplex PCR; TCRdb stores in-frame clones only, minus some. V and J calls and clone size are copied from that table; D and trimming were computed from the DNA. Of roughly 120,000 clones listed, 84% are singletons.

This chain joins TRBV5-6 and TRBJ2-1; no definite D call. What was sequenced was peripheral blood. The TCR sequence derives from a woman in her sixties or seventies with acute or convalescent COVID-19. Written as DNA, the CDR3 is TGTGCCAGGTGCCTAAGCAATGAGCAGTTCTTC. Translated: CARCLSNEQFF.